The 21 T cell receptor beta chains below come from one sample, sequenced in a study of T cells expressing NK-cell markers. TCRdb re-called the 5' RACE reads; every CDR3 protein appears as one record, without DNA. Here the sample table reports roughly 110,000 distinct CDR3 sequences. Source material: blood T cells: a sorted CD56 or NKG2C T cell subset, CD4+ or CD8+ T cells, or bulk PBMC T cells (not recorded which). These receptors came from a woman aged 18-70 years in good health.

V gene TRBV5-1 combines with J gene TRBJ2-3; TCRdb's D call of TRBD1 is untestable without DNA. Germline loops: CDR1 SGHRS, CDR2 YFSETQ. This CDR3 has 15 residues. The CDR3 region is CASSLETGRADTQYF.

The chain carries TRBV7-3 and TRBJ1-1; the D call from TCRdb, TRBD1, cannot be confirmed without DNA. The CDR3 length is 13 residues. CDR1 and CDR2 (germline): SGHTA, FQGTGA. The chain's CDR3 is CASMDGAGTEAFF.

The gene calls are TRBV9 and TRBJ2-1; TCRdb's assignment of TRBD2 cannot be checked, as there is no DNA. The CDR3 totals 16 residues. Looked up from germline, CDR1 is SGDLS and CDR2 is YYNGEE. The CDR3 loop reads CASSVGFLPAYNEQFF.

The CDR3 protein is CASSFSNQETQYF. V is TRBV12-3 or TRBV12-4 and J is TRBJ2-5. CDR3 length: 13 amino acids.

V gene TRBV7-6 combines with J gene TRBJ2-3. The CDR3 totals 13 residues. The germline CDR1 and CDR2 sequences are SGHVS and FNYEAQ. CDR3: CASSLAVSDTQYF. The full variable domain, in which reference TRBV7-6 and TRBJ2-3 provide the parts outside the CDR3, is GAGVSQSPRYKVTKRGQDVALRCDPISGHVSLYWYRQALGQGPEFLTYFNYEAQQDKSGLPNDRFSAERPEGSISTLTIQRTEQRDSAMYRCASSLAVSDTQYFGPGTRLTVL.

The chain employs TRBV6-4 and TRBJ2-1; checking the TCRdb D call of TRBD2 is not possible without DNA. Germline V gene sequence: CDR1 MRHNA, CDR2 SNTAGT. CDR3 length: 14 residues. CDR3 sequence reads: CASSHLAGSNEQFF.

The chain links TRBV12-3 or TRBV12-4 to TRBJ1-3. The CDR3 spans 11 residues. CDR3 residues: CASRSGNTIYF.

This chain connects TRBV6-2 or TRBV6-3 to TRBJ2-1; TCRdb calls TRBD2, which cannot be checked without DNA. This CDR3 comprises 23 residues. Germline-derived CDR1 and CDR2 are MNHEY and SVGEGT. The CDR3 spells CASSYQTLSTPLLAHRSHNEQFF.

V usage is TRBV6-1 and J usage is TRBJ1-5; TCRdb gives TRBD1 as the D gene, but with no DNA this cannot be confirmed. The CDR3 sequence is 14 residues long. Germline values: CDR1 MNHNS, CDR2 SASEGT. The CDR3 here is CASSSTGVGQPQHF.

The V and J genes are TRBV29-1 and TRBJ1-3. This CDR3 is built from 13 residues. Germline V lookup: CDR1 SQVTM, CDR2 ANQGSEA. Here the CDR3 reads CSATTGSGNTIYF. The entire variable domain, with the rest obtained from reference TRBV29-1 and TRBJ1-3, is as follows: SAVISQKPSRDICQRGTSLTIQCQVDSQVTMMFWYRQQPGQSLTLIATANQGSEATYESGFVIDKFPISRPNLTFSTLTVSNMSPEDSSIYLCSATTGSGNTIYFGEGSWLTVV.

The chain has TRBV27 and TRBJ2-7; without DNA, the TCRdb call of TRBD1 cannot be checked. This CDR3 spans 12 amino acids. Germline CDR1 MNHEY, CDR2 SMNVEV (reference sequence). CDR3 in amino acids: CASSPTAYEQYF.

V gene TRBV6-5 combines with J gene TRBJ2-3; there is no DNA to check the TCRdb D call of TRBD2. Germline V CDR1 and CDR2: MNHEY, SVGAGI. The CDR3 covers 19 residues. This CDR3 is CASSYEGTSDYASTDTQYF.

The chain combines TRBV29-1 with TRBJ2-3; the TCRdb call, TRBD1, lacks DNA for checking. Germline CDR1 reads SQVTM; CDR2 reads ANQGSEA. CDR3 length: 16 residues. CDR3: CSAGAGAPSSTDTQYF.

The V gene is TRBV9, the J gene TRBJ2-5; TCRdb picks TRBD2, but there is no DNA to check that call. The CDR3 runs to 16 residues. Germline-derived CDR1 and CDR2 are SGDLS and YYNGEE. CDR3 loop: CASSVAGALGVETQYF.

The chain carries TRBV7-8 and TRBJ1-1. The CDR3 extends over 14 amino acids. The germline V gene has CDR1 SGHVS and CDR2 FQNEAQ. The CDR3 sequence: CASSYGSQNTEAFF.

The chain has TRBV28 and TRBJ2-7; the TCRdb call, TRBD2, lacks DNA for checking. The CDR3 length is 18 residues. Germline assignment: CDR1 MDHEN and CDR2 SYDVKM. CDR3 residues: CASSLPTISGRPSYEQYF. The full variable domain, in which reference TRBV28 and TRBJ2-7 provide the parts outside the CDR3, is DVKVTQSSRYLVKRTGEKVFLECVQDMDHENMFWYRQDPGLGLRLIYFSYDVKMKEKGDIPEGYSVSREKKERFSLILESASTNQTSMYLCASSLPTISGRPSYEQYFGPGTRLTVT.

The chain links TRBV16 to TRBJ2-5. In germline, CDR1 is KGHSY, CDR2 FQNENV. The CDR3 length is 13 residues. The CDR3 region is CASSQSGVETQYF.

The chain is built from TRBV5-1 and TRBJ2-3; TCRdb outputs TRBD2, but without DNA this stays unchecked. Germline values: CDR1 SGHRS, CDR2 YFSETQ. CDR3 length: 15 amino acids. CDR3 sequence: CASSLLGTLTDTQYF.

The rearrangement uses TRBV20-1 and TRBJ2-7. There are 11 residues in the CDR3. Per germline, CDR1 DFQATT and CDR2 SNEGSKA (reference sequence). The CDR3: CSAQDGTEQYF.

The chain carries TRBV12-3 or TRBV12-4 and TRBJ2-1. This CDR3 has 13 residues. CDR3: CASTYSGNNEQFF.

The CDR3 sequence is CASSLSGLTTHEQFF. The chain couples TRBV7-8 to TRBJ2-1; the TCRdb D gene call, TRBD2, has no DNA to confirm it. This CDR3 is 15 amino acids long. Germline-derived CDR1 and CDR2 are SGHVS and FQNEAQ.